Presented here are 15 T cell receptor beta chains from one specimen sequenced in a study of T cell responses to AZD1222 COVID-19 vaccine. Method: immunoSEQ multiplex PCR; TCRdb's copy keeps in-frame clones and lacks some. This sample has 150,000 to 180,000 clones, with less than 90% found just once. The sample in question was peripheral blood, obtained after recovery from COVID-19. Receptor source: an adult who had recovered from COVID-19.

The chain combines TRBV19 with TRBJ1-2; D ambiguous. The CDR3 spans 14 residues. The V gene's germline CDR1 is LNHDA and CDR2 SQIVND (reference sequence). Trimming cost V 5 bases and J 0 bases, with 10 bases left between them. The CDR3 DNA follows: TGTGCCAGTAGTTTTGGGATCTCTAACTATGGCTACACCTTC. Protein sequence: CASSFGISNYGYTF.

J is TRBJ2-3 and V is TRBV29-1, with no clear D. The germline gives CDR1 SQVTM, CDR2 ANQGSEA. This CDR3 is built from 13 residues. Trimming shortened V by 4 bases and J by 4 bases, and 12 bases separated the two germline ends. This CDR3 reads CSVGSLGSDTQYF. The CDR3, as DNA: TGCAGCGTTGGGAGCCTAGGATCAGATACGCAGTATTTT.

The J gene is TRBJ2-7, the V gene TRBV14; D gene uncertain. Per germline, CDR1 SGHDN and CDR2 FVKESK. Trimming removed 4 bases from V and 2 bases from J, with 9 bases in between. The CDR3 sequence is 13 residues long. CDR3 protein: CASSLLAPYEQYF. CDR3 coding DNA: TGTGCCAGCAGCCTTCTCGCCCCCTACGAGCAGTACTTC. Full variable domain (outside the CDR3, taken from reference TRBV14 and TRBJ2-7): EAGVTQFPSHSVIEKGQTVTLRCDPISGHDNLYWYRRVMGKEIKFLLHFVKESKQDESGMPNNRFLAERTGGTYSTLKVQPAELEDSGVYFCASSLLAPYEQYFGPGTRLTVT.

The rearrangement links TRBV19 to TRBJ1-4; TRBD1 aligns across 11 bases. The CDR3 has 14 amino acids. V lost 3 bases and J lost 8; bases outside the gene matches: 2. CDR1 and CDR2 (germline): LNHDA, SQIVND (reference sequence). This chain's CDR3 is CASSMDRGREKLFF. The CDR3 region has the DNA TGTGCCAGTAGTATGGACAGGGGGCGCGAAAAACTGTTTTTT.

DNA of the CDR3: TGTGCCAGCAGTTCCGGGTTAAACACAGATACGCAGTATTTT. This translates into CASSSGLNTDTQYF. The rearrangement uses TRBV28 and TRBJ2-3, with D unresolved. The germline gives CDR1 MDHEN, CDR2 SYDVKM. V gave up 4 bases and J gave up 2 bases, with 10 bases separating them. The CDR3 is made up of 14 amino acids.

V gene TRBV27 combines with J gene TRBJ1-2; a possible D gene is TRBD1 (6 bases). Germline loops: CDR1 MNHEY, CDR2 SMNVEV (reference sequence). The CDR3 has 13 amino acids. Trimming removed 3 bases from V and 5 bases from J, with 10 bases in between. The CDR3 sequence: CASSFGQGYGYTF. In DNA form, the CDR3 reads TGTGCCAGCAGTTTTGGCCAGGGGTATGGCTACACCTTC.

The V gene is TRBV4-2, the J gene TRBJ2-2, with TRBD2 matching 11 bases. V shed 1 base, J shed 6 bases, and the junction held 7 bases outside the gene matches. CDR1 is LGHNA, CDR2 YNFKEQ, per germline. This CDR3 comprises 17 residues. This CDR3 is CASSQGASGRMAGELFF. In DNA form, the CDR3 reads TGTGCCAGCAGCCAAGGGGCTAGCGGGAGGATGGCCGGGGAGCTGTTTTTT.

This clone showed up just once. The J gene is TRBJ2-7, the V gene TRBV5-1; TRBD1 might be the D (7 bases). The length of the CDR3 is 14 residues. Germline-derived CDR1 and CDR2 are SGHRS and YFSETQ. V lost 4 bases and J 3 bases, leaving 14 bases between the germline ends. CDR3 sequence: CASSPEGAHYEQYF. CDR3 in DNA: TGCGCCAGCAGCCCGGAGGGGGCCCACTACGAGCAGTACTTC.

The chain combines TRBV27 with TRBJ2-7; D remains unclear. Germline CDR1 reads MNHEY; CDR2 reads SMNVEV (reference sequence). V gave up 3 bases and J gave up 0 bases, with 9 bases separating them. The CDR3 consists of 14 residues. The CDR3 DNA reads TGTGCCAGCAGTTTCAAGGTGAACTCCTACGAGCAGTACTTC. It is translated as CASSFKVNSYEQYF.

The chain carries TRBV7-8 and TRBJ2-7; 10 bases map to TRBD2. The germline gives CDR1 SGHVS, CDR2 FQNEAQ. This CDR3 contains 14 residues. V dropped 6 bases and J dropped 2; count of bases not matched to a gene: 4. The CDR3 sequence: CASSQAGGTYEQYF. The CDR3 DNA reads TGTGCCAGCAGTCAAGCGGGGGGGACCTACGAGCAGTACTTC.

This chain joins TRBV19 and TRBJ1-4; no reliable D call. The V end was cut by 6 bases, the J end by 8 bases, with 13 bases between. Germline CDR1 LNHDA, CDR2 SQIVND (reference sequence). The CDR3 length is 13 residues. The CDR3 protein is CASSQSRWEKLFF. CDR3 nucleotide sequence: TGTGCCAGTAGCCAGTCCAGGTGGGAAAAACTGTTTTTT.

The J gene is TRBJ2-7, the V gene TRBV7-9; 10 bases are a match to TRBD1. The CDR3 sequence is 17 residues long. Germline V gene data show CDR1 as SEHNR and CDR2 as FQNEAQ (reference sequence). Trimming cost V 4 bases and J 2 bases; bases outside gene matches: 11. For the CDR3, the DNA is TGTGCCAGCAGCTCCAATAAAGGGACAGGGGCAACCTACGAGCAGTACTTC. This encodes CASSSNKGTGATYEQYF. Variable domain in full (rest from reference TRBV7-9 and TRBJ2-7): DTGVSQNPRHKITKRGQNVTFRCDPISEHNRLYWYRQTLGQGPEFLTYFQNEAQLEKSRLLSDRFSAERPKGSFSTLEIQRTEQGDSAMYLCASSSNKGTGATYEQYFGPGTRLTVT.

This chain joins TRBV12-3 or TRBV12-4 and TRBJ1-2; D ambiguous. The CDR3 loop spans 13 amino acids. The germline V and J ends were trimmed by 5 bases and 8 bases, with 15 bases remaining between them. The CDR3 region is CASSTRSLWGYTF. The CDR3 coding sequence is TGTGCCAGCAGTACCCGGTCCCTGTGGGGCTACACCTTC.

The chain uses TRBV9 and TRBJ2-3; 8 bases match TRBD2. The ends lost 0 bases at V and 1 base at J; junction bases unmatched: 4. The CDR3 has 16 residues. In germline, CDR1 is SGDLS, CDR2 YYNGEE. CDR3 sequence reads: CASSVVGSGGTDTQYF. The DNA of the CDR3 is TGTGCCAGCAGCGTAGTTGGTAGCGGGGGCACAGATACGCAGTATTTT.

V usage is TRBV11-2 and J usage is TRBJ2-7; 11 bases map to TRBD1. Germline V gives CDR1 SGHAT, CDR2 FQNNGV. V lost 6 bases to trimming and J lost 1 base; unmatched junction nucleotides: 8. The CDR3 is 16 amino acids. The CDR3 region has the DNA TGTGCCAGCAGTTCCTCGGACAGGGGGCCTTCCTACGAGCAGTACTTC. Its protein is CASSSSDRGPSYEQYF.